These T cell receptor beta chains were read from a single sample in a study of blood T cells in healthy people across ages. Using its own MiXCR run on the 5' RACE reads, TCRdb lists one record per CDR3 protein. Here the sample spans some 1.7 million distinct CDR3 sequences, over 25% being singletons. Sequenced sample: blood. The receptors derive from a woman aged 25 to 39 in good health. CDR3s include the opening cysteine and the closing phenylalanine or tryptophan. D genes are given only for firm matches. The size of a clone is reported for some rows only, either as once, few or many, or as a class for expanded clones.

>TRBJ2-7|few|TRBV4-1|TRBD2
TGCGCCAGCAGCCAGCCTAGCGGGGGGGCCTCGCGTTCCGAGCAGTACTTC
CASSQPSGGASRSEQYF
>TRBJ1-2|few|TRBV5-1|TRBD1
TGCGCCAGCAGCACGGGGACAGGGCTTGGCTACACCTTC
CASSTGTGLGYTF
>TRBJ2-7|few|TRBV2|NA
TGTGCCAGCAGTGACACAGACATGAAGCAGTACTTC
CASSDTDMKQYF
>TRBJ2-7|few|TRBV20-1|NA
TGCAGTGCTAGAGTACAGGACTTTAGCTCCTACGAGCAGTACTTC
CSARVQDFSSYEQYF
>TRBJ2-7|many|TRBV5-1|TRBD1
TGCGCCAGCAGCTTGGTCTGGGACAGCTCCTACGAGCAGTACTTC
CASSLVWDSSYEQYF
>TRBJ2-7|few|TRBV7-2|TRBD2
TGTGCCAGCAAAATAGCGGGAACCGTCTACGAGCAGTACTTC
CASKIAGTVYEQYF
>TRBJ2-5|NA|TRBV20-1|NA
TGCAGTGCTAGAGGGAAAGGGACTTTCAATGAGCAGTACTTC
CSARGKGTFNEQYF
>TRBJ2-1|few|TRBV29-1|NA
TGCAGCGGAACTCGTGCGACCTACGATGAGCAGTTCTTC
CSGTRATYDEQFF
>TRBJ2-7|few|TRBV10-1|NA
TGCGCCAGCAGTGACGTGCCCCAGAGGGTCTACGAGCAGTACTTC
CASSDVPQRVYEQYF
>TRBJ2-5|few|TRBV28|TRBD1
TGTGCCAGCAGTCACCTCCCCGGGACAGGGGGCCCTGAGACCCAGTACTTC
CASSHLPGTGGPETQYF
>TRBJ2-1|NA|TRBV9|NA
TGTGCCAGCAGCGTAGCTACGGTCGAGCACTCCTACAATGAGCAGTTCTTC
CASSVATVEHSYNEQFF
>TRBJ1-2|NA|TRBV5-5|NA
TGTGCCAGCAGCCTTGACCTTCGCCCCGGCTACACCTTC
CASSLDLRPGYTF
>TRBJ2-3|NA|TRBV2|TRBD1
TGTGCCAGCACTGAATACAGGGGAGTAGCAGATACGCAGTATTTT
CASTEYRGVADTQYF
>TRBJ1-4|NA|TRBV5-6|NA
TGTGCCAGCAGCTTGGCTGGGGTGGAAAAAGAAAAACTGTTTTTT
CASSLAGVEKEKLFF
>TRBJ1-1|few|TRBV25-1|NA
TGTGCCAGCAGTGATGCTGTCAGGGCGAACACTGAAGCTTTCTTT
CASSDAVRANTEAFF
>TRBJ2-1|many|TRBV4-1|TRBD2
TGCGCCAGCAGCCAAGATCGCCTAGCGGGGGGACATGAGCAGTTCTTC
CASSQDRLAGGHEQFF
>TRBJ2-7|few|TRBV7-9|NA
TGTGCCAGCAGCCCTGCCTCCGCGCAGCAGTACTTC
CASSPASAQQYF
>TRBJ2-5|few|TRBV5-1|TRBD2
TGCGCCAGCAGCTTGGCCTCGCTAGCGGGGGTACAAGAGACCCAGTACTTC
CASSLASLAGVQETQYF
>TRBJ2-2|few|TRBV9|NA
TGTGCCAGCAGCGTAGGGACTGGTGGAGGGGAGCTGTTTTTT
CASSVGTGGGELFF
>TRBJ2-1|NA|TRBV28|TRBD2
TGTGCCAGCAGTCTAAGCGGGGTTAGGTACAATGAGCAGTTCTTC
CASSLSGVRYNEQFF
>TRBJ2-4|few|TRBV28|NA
TGTGCCAGCAGTTTTAAGATAGCCAAAAACATTCAGTACTTC
CASSFKIAKNIQYF
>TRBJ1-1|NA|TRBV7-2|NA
TGTGCCAGCAGCCTAGGATCGGGTATGACCTCTGAAGCTTTCTTT
CASSLGSGMTSEAFF
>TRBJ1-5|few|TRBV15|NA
TGTGCCATCTTAGACAGTAGCAATCAGCCCCAGCATTTT
CAILDSSNQPQHF
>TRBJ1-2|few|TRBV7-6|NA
TGTGCCAGCAGCCCGGGGCCGGGACAACAGTATGGCTACACCTTC
CASSPGPGQQYGYTF
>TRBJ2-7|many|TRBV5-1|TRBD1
TGCGCCAGCAGCTTGGTGGGACAGGATCGCGAGCAGTACTTC
CASSLVGQDREQYF
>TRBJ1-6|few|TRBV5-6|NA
TGTGCCAGCAGCTTCGGAACGACGGCCTCACCCCTCCACTTT
CASSFGTTASPLHF
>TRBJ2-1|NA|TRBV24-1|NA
TGTGCCACCGAGTGGGCAGCAAATAATGAGCAGTTCTTC
CATEWAANNEQFF
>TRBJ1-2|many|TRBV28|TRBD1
TGTGCCAGCAGTACGGGACAGCTCTATGGCTACACCTTC
CASSTGQLYGYTF